A selection of T cell receptor beta chains follows, all from one sample in a study of blood T cell repertoires in COVID-19. Only in-frame clones appear in the TCRdb table, and some are missing; sequencing was by immunoSEQ multiplex PCR. The data show around 200,000 clones, roughly 90% seen once. The sequencing sample was made of PBMCs or T cells enriched from blood (not recorded which). These receptors originate from a woman in her twenties or thirties who had been exposed to COVID-19. CDR3s include the opening cysteine and the closing phenylalanine or tryptophan. A D gene is named only where the DNA matches it firmly. Expanded clones get a size class; other rows say once, few or many, or leave the size out.

CDR3nt: TGTGCCAGCAGTTTACAGAGAGGCACTGAAGCTTTCTTT; CDR3aa: CASSLQRGTEAFF; v_gene: TRBV27; j_gene: TRBJ1-1; d_gene: NA; abundance: NA
CDR3nt: TGTGCCAGCAATACCAATCAGGGGGTGAATTCACCCCTCCACTTT; CDR3aa: CASNTNQGVNSPLHF; v_gene: TRBV6-5; j_gene: TRBJ1-6; d_gene: TRBD1; abundance: NA
CDR3nt: TGTGCCAGCAGTTTACTCGGGGGGGCAGGGACTGAAGCTTTCTTT; CDR3aa: CASSLLGGAGTEAFF; v_gene: TRBV6-5; j_gene: TRBJ1-1; d_gene: NA; abundance: NA
CDR3nt: TGCGCCAGCACACGGACTAGCGGGAGCCGGGGTGAGCAGTACTTC; CDR3aa: CASTRTSGSRGEQYF; v_gene: TRBV5-1; j_gene: TRBJ2-7; d_gene: TRBD2; abundance: NA
CDR3nt: TGCGCCAGCAGGTTAGGGACAGGGCCATCCTACGAGCAGTACTTC; CDR3aa: CASRLGTGPSYEQYF; v_gene: TRBV5-1; j_gene: TRBJ2-7; d_gene: TRBD1; abundance: few
CDR3nt: TGTGCCAGCAGTTTTTCTAGTAACTATGGCTACACCTTC; CDR3aa: CASSFSSNYGYTF; v_gene: TRBV28; j_gene: TRBJ1-2; d_gene: NA; abundance: once
CDR3nt: TGTGCCACGTCGGGACAAGCGAACACTGAAGCTTTCTTT; CDR3aa: CATSGQANTEAFF; v_gene: TRBV10-3; j_gene: TRBJ1-1; d_gene: NA; abundance: NA
CDR3nt: TGTGCCTGGAGTCCACAGGGGCATCAGCCCCAGCATTTT; CDR3aa: CAWSPQGHQPQHF; v_gene: TRBV30; j_gene: TRBJ1-5; d_gene: TRBD1; abundance: few
CDR3nt: TGTGCCAGCTCAAAGTTGGAGGGTGACTCACCCCTCCACTTT; CDR3aa: CASSKLEGDSPLHF; v_gene: TRBV18; j_gene: TRBJ1-6; d_gene: NA; abundance: NA
CDR3nt: TGTGCCAGCAGTTCCCCCTTCTCGGGGAGGGAGTACCAAGAGACCCAGTACTTC; CDR3aa: CASSSPFSGREYQETQYF; v_gene: TRBV28; j_gene: TRBJ2-5; d_gene: TRBD2; abundance: NA
CDR3nt: TGTGCCAGCTCACCGCGGCAGGCGGGGAACACTGAAGCTTTCTTT; CDR3aa: CASSPRQAGNTEAFF; v_gene: TRBV18; j_gene: TRBJ1-1; d_gene: NA; abundance: few
CDR3nt: TGCGCCAGCAGCCAAGATTGGCACGAGCAGTACTTC; CDR3aa: CASSQDWHEQYF; v_gene: TRBV4-1; j_gene: TRBJ2-7; d_gene: NA; abundance: NA
CDR3nt: TGTGCCGAGGGACAGGATGGCTACACCTTC; CDR3aa: CAEGQDGYTF; v_gene: TRBV2; j_gene: TRBJ1-2; d_gene: TRBD1; abundance: NA
CDR3nt: TGTGCCAGCAGCTCTCCGGGACAGACTTACGAGCAGTACTTC; CDR3aa: CASSSPGQTYEQYF; v_gene: TRBV11-2; j_gene: TRBJ2-7; d_gene: TRBD1; abundance: NA
CDR3nt: TGTGCCAGCTCACCAACACGTTCAACTAATGAAAAACTGTTTTTT; CDR3aa: CASSPTRSTNEKLFF; v_gene: TRBV18; j_gene: TRBJ1-4; d_gene: NA; abundance: NA
CDR3nt: TGTGCCAGTCAACCGGGACAGGGGGGCGAGCAGTACTTC; CDR3aa: CASQPGQGGEQYF; v_gene: TRBV19; j_gene: TRBJ2-7; d_gene: TRBD1; abundance: NA
CDR3nt: TGTGCCAGCCTGGGACAGATGAACACTGAAGCTTTCTTT; CDR3aa: CASLGQMNTEAFF; v_gene: TRBV18; j_gene: TRBJ1-1; d_gene: TRBD1; abundance: NA
CDR3nt: TGTGCCAGCAGCCCGCCGGGATACAATGAAAAACTGTTTTTT; CDR3aa: CASSPPGYNEKLFF; v_gene: TRBV3-1/TRBV3-2; j_gene: TRBJ1-4; d_gene: NA; abundance: NA
CDR3nt: TGCGCCAGCAGCTTGGGTGGCCCAGGGGCAGGAACCTACGAGCAGTACTTC; CDR3aa: CASSLGGPGAGTYEQYF; v_gene: TRBV5-1; j_gene: TRBJ2-7; d_gene: NA; abundance: NA
CDR3nt: TGTGCCAGTATGCGACAGGACTCTGGAAACACCATATATTTT; CDR3aa: CASMRQDSGNTIYF; v_gene: TRBV19; j_gene: TRBJ1-3; d_gene: NA; abundance: NA
CDR3nt: TGTGCCAGCAGCTTAGGACAGGTCATCTCCTACGAGCAGTACTTC; CDR3aa: CASSLGQVISYEQYF; v_gene: TRBV11-2; j_gene: TRBJ2-7; d_gene: NA; abundance: once
CDR3nt: TGTGCCAGCAGCCAAACGACAGGGCCCAATCAGCCCCAGCATTTT; CDR3aa: CASSQTTGPNQPQHF; v_gene: TRBV3-1/TRBV3-2; j_gene: TRBJ1-5; d_gene: TRBD1; abundance: NA
CDR3nt: TGTGCCAGCAGCTTCCGCATCGGGGGGGAAATTGGCTACACCTTC; CDR3aa: CASSFRIGGEIGYTF; v_gene: TRBV7-6; j_gene: TRBJ1-2; d_gene: NA; abundance: NA
CDR3nt: TGCGCCAGCAGCCAGGGACAGTCAAACACTGAAGCTTTCTTT; CDR3aa: CASSQGQSNTEAFF; v_gene: TRBV5-1; j_gene: TRBJ1-1; d_gene: TRBD1; abundance: NA
CDR3nt: TGTGCCTGGAGTGGAACGCGGACAGGTCGACCCGGGGAGCTGTTTTTT; CDR3aa: CAWSGTRTGRPGELFF; v_gene: TRBV30; j_gene: TRBJ2-2; d_gene: TRBD1; abundance: NA
CDR3nt: TGTGCCAGCAGCCTGACAGGGGGTCGGACTGAAGCTTTCTTT; CDR3aa: CASSLTGGRTEAFF; v_gene: TRBV6-6; j_gene: TRBJ1-1; d_gene: TRBD1; abundance: few
CDR3nt: TGTGCCAGCAGCCCGCAGATGAACACTGAAGCTTTCTTT; CDR3aa: CASSPQMNTEAFF; v_gene: TRBV7-8; j_gene: TRBJ1-1; d_gene: NA; abundance: once
CDR3nt: TGTGCCAGCAGCAATTGGGGACAGGGGGATCACGGTCCCTACGAGCAGTACTTC; CDR3aa: CASSNWGQGDHGPYEQYF; v_gene: TRBV21-1; j_gene: TRBJ2-7; d_gene: NA; abundance: NA
CDR3nt: TGCGCCAGCAGCTTGGTTGGGACAGGAGATGAAGCTTTCTTT; CDR3aa: CASSLVGTGDEAFF; v_gene: TRBV5-1; j_gene: TRBJ1-1; d_gene: TRBD1; abundance: NA
CDR3nt: TGTGCCACCAGCAGACCGGTCTTGGGGAGAGGGAACACTGAAGCTTTCTTT; CDR3aa: CATSRPVLGRGNTEAFF; v_gene: TRBV15; j_gene: TRBJ1-1; d_gene: NA; abundance: NA
CDR3nt: TGTGCCACAAAGACTAGCGGGGGGGACACAGATACGCAGTATTTT; CDR3aa: CATKTSGGDTDTQYF; v_gene: TRBV24-1; j_gene: TRBJ2-3; d_gene: TRBD2; abundance: NA
CDR3nt: TGTGCCAGCACGCAGGGGGGAGAAGAGACCCAGTACTTC; CDR3aa: CASTQGGEETQYF; v_gene: TRBV18; j_gene: TRBJ2-5; d_gene: NA; abundance: once